The 8 T cell receptor beta chains presented below share a single source sample, sequenced in a study of spatial heterogeneity in lung cancer. One entry per CDR3 protein results from TCRdb running MiXCR on the 5' RACE reads. The profile shows over 50,000 distinct CDR3 sequences, roughly 6.6% of them singletons. The time point is: sample taken at primary tumor resection. This specimen consisted of PBMCs, obtained at surgery. The receptors were sampled from a female donor with early-stage non-small cell lung cancer.

This clonotype appeared many times. The chain is built from TRBV28 and TRBJ2-5; D call uncertain. Germline CDR1 reads MDHEN; CDR2 reads SYDVKM. The CDR3 consists of 12 residues. Trimming left V 5 bases short and J 2 bases short, with 6 bases between. The CDR3 loop reads CASSRIQETQYF. For the CDR3, the DNA is TGTGCCAGCAGTCGGATTCAAGAGACCCAGTACTTC.

This clonotype showed up just a few times. This chain links TRBV7-2 with TRBJ1-2; no definite D call. Germline values: CDR1 SGHTA, CDR2 FQGNSA. V was trimmed by 2 bases and J by 4 bases, leaving 11 bases between them. The CDR3 sequence is 14 residues long. Written as DNA, the CDR3 is TGTGCCAGCAGCTTAACGGGATCGTCCTATGGCTACACCTTC. Its translation is CASSLTGSSYGYTF.

There are many counts of this clonotype. V usage is TRBV20-1 and J usage is TRBJ1-5; perhaps TRBD1 as D (6 bases). The CDR3 runs to 15 residues. Deletions cut 3 bases from V and 0 bases from J, with 12 bases between. Per the germline V gene, CDR1 is DFQATT and CDR2 is SNEGSKA (reference sequence). The CDR3 reads CSASPPGHSNQPQHF. DNA of the CDR3: TGCAGTGCTAGTCCTCCGGGACATAGCAATCAGCCCCAGCATTTT.

This chain links TRBV9 with TRBJ2-3; D perhaps matches TRBD2 (6 bases). This CDR3 is 15 amino acids long. The V end lost 0 bases, the J end lost 3 bases, and 11 bases lay between the germline ends. Per germline, CDR1 SGDLS and CDR2 YYNGEE. CDR3 sequence reads: CASSVDQTSTDTQYF. The CDR3 DNA follows: TGTGCCAGCAGCGTAGACCAGACTAGTACAGATACGCAGTATTTT.

V usage is TRBV6-1 and J usage is TRBJ2-3; D might be TRBD2 (5 bases). The CDR3 totals 13 residues. Trimming removed 7 bases from V and 3 bases from J, with 11 bases in between. Germline V gene data show CDR1 as MNHNS and CDR2 as SASEGT. The DNA of the CDR3 is TGTGCCAGCAAAGGGAGAGCGACAGATACGCAGTATTTT. Amino acid sequence: CASKGRATDTQYF.

This clonotype was seen at least ten times. The chain couples TRBV9 to TRBJ1-2, with a tentative D call TRBD1 (6 bases). The CDR3 length is 15 residues. The germline gives CDR1 SGDLS, CDR2 YYNGEE. V gave up 0 bases and J gave up 8 bases, with 17 bases separating them. CDR3 sequence: CASSVVTGDGIGYTF. In nucleotides, the CDR3 is TGTGCCAGCAGCGTAGTGACAGGCGATGGTATAGGCTACACCTTC.

This sequence joins TRBV5-1 and TRBJ1-4, with 7 positions matching TRBD1. The CDR3 is made up of 15 amino acids. Germline trimming cut 3 bases from V and 7 bases from J; bases unmatched to any gene: 9. Germline CDR1 SGHRS, CDR2 YFSETQ. CDR3 region: CASSSTGIVTEKLFF. The CDR3 DNA follows: TGCGCCAGCAGCTCGACAGGGATAGTTACTGAAAAACTGTTTTTT.

The rearrangement links TRBV24-1 to TRBJ2-1, with D perhaps matching TRBD1 (6 bases). Between the trimmed V and J ends, which lost 0 bases and 8 bases, there was a span of 19 bases. In germline, CDR1 is KGHDR, CDR2 SFDVKD. CDR3 size: 17 residues. The DNA of the CDR3 is TGTGCCACCAGTGATTTGGGCCCAAGGGGGAGAGGGGATGAGCAGTTCTTC. Translated, it gives CATSDLGPRGRGDEQFF.